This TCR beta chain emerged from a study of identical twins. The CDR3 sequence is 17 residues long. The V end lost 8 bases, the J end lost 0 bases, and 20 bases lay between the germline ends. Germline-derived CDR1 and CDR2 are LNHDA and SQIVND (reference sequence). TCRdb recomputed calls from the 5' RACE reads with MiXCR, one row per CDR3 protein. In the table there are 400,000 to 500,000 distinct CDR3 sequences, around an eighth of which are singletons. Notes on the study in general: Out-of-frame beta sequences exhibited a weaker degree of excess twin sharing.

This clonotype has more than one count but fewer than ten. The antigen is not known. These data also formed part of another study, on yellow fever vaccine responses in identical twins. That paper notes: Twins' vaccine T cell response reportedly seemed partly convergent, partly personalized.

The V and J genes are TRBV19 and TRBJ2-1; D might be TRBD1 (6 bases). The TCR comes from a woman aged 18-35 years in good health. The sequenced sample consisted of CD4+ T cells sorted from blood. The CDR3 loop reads CASQTRLTGSSYNEQFF. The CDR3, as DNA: TGTGCCAGTCAGACAAGGCTCACAGGGAGCTCCTACAATGAGCAGTTCTTC.